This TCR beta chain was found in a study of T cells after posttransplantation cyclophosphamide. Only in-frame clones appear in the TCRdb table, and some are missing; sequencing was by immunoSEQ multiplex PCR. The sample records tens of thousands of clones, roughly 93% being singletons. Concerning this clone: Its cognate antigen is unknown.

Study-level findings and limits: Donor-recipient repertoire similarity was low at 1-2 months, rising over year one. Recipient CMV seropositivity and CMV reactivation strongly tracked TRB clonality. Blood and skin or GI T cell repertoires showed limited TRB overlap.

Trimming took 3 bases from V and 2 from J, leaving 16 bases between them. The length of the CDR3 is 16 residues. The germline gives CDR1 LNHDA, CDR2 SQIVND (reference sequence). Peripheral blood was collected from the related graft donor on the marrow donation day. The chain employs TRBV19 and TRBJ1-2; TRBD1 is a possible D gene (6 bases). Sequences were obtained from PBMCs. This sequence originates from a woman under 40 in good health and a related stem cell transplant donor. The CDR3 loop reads CASSIVRTGINYGYTF. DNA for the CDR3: TGTGCCAGTAGTATTGTTCGAACAGGGATAAACTATGGCTACACCTTC.